This T cell receptor (beta chain) derives from a study of shared clonotypes between healthy human individuals. The run depth of the assay was deep. Sequenced by immunoSEQ multiplex PCR; TCRdb stores in-frame clones only, minus some. The sample records 1,400,000 or so clones, 98% being singletons. There are 12 residues in the CDR3. From germline, CDR1 is SGHVS and CDR2 FQNEAQ. V shed 6 bases and J shed 7 bases, with 11 bases lying between them. The TCR was taken from a man younger than 45 in good health. The chain carries TRBV7-8 and TRBJ2-3, with D unresolved. Sequencing was carried out using naive CD4+ T cells sorted from blood. Subset of the sample: CD45RA+ positively selected. This CDR3 is CASSSAYNTQYF. CDR3 in DNA: TGTGCCAGCAGTTCGGCGTATAATACGCAGTATTTT.